Listed below are T cell receptor beta chains from one sample, sequenced in a study of control samples from healthy donors and cancer patients. Sequencing used immunoSEQ multiplex PCR; TCRdb keeps in-frame clones, though not all of them. The sample carries approximately 50,000 clones, about 90% recorded once. Specimen: PBMCs. These receptors were collected from a woman in her fifties or sixties with lung cancer. Each CDR3 is given with its conserved first and last residue. D genes are given only for firm matches.

CDR3 length,D gene,J gene,V gene,CDR3 protein,CDR3 DNA
13,NA,TRBJ1-2,TRBV29-1,CSAEGTVRNGYTF,TGCAGCGCCGAAGGGACTGTCCGAAATGGCTACACCTTC
14,NA,TRBJ2-1,TRBV7-2,CASSFKSGYNEQFF,TGTGCCAGCAGCTTCAAGAGCGGCTACAATGAGCAGTTCTTC
14,NA,TRBJ2-5,TRBV6-6,CASSYEFQGETQYF,TGTGCCAGCAGTTACGAGTTCCAGGGGGAGACCCAGTACTTC
16,NA,TRBJ2-1,TRBV2,CASSGQEGGRYNEQFF,TGTGCCAGCAGTGGACAAGAGGGAGGTCGGTACAATGAGCAGTTCTTC
15,TRBD1,TRBJ2-5,TRBV7-7,CASSSGQGAGETQYF,TGTGCTAGCAGCTCGGGACAGGGGGCGGGGGAGACCCAGTACTTC
15,NA,TRBJ2-3,TRBV11-2,CASSTGRGSTDTQYF,TGTGCCAGCAGCACCGGGCGGGGATCTACAGATACGCAGTATTTT
18,TRBD2,TRBJ2-3,TRBV5-1,CASSLVPASGGSTDTQYF,TGCGCCAGCAGCTTGGTTCCGGCTAGCGGGGGGAGCACAGATACGCAGTATTTT
15,TRBD1,TRBJ1-5,TRBV15,CATRWTGGSNQPQHF,TGTGCCACGAGATGGACAGGGGGTAGCAATCAGCCCCAGCATTTT
18,NA,TRBJ1-5,TRBV7-9,CASSLAVGGLRGNQPQHF,TGTGCCAGCAGCTTAGCGGTGGGAGGACTTAGGGGCAATCAGCCCCAGCATTTT
13,NA,TRBJ1-5,TRBV19,CASSIGLYQPQHF,TGTGCCAGTAGTATCGGGTTGTATCAGCCCCAGCATTTT